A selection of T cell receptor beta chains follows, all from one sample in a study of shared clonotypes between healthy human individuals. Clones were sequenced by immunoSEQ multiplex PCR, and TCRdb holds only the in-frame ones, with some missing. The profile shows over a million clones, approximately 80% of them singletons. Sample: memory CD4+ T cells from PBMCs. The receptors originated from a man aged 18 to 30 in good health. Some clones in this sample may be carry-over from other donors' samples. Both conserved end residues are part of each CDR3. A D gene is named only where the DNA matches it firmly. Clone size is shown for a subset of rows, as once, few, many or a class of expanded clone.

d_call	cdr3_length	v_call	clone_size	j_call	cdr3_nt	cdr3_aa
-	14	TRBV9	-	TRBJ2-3	TGTGCCAGCAGCTGGAGCCTTAGCACAGATACGCAGTATTTT	CASSWSLSTDTQYF
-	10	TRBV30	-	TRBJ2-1	TGTGCCTGGAGTGTAAATGAGCAGTTCTTC	CAWSVNEQFF
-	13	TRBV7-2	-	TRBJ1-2	TGTGCCAGCAGCCAGGACCGGTTTTATGGCTACACCTTC	CASSQDRFYGYTF
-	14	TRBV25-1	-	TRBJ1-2	TGTGCCAGCAGTGGGGGATCGAGTATCTATGGCTACACCTTC	CASSGGSSIYGYTF
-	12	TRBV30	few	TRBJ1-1	TGTGCCTGGAGGCAGGGAGACACTGAAGCTTTCTTT	CAWRQGDTEAFF
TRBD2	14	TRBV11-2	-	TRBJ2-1	TGTGCCAGCAGCCCTAGCGGGCCCTACAATGAGCAGTTCTTC	CASSPSGPYNEQFF
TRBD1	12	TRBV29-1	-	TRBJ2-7	TGCAGCGTTGCCGGACAGGGAAGAGGGCAGTACTTC	CSVAGQGRGQYF
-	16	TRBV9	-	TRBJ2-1	TGTGCCAGCAGCCCCCGAGGGGCGGGAACGTACAATGAGCAGTTCTTC	CASSPRGAGTYNEQFF
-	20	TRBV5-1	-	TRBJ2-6	TGCGCCAGCAGCTTGGGAGTATGGGGGGACCCCTCTGGTTGGGCCAACGTCCTGACTTTC	CASSLGVWGDPSGWANVLTF
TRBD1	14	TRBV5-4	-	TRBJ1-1	TGTGCCAGCAGCTTTCAGGGGGCGGGTACTGAAGCTTTCTTT	CASSFQGAGTEAFF
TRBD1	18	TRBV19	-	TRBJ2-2	TGTGCCTCAGTAGGGTGGACAGGGGGCGATAGAGGCACCGGGGAGCTGTTTTTT	CASVGWTGGDRGTGELFF
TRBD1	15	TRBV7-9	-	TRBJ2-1	TGTGCCAGCACCGCAGGACAGGGGATTATCAATGAGCAGTTCTTC	CASTAGQGIINEQFF
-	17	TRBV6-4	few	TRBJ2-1	TGTGCCAGCAGTGACAGGATCGGTCCGGCCTCCTACAATGAGCAGTTCTTC	CASSDRIGPASYNEQFF
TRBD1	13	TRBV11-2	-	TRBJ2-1	TGTGCCAGCAGCAAGGACAGGGTCAATGAGCAGTTCTTC	CASSKDRVNEQFF
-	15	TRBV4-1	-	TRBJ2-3	TGCGCCAGCAGCCAAGTGGTCACAGGGTCAGATACGCAGTATTTT	CASSQVVTGSDTQYF
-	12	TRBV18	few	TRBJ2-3	TGTGCCAGCTCACCGTCCCCAGATACGCAGTATTTT	CASSPSPDTQYF
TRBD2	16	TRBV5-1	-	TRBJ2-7	TGCGCCAGCAGCACCTACCTACTAGCGGGAGGCCGCGAGCAGTACTTC	CASSTYLLAGGREQYF
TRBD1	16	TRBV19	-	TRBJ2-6	TGTGCCAGTACCCACATCACAGGGGCTGGGGCCAACGTCCTGACTTTC	CASTHITGAGANVLTF
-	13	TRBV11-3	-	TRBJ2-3	TGTGCCAGCAGCCCGCTTAGCACAGATACGCAGTATTTT	CASSPLSTDTQYF
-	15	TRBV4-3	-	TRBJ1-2	TGCGCCAGCAGCCAAGGGCTCGGGAGAGACTATGGCTACACCTTC	CASSQGLGRDYGYTF
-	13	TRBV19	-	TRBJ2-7	TGTGCCACCCGCGGGACAGCCGCCTACGAGCAGTACTTC	CATRGTAAYEQYF
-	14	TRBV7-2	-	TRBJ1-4	TGTGCCAGCAGCTTGTACGGGGCTAATGAAAAACTGTTTTTT	CASSLYGANEKLFF